This entry is about one T cell receptor (beta chain). In the study's own analysis: Scientists estimated how many nucleated cells there were by amplifying reference gene primers. Assay: immunoSEQ multiplex PCR; the TCRdb copy retains only in-frame clones and omits some. V and J calls and clone size are as listed in that table; D and trimming were resolved from the DNA. The table includes fewer than 450,000 clones, less than 95% detected once. The study drew participants aged about 18 to 95 years from 20 to 30 US areas. Clinical history reported by participants formed the basis on which cohorts were assigned. V was trimmed by 3 bases and J by 2 bases, leaving 10 bases between them. This CDR3 comprises 13 residues. Germline V gene lookup returns CDR1 GTSNPN and CDR2 SVGIG (reference sequence). This specimen belongs to a study of blood T cell repertoires in COVID-19. Overall study context: Samples came from the United States, Italy and Spain, spanning acute and convalescent COVID-19.

The V and J genes are TRBV30 and TRBJ2-5; D gene ambiguous. Material for sequencing was PBMCs or T cells enriched from blood (not recorded which). The sequence came from a man aged 18 to 30 who had recovered from COVID-19. The CDR3 protein is CAWRPEKQETQYF. In nucleotides, the CDR3 is TGTGCCTGGAGACCGGAGAAACAAGAGACCCAGTACTTC.